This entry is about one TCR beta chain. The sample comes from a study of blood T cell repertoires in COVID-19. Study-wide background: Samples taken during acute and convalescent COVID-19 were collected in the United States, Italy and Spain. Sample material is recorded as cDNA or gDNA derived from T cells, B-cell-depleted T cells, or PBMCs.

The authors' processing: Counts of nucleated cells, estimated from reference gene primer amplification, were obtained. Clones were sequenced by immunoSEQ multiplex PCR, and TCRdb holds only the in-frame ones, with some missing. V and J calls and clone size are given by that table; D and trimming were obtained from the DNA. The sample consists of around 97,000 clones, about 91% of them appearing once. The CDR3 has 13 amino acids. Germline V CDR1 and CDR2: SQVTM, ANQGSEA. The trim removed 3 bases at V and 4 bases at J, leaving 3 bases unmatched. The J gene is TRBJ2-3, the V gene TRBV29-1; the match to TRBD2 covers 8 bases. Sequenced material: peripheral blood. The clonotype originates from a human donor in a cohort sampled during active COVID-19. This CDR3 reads CSVEPTSADTQYF. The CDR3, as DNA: TGCAGCGTTGAGCCGACTAGCGCAGATACGCAGTATTTT.